These 21 T cell receptor beta chains were sequenced from one sample in a study of T cell responses to AZD1222 COVID-19 vaccine. Profiling relied on immunoSEQ multiplex PCR, and the TCRdb table lists in-frame clones only, not all of them. This table holds about 190,000 clones, around 90% found once. This specimen consisted of peripheral blood, obtained on day 0 of AZD1222 vaccination. All receptors come from an adult in good health.

J is TRBJ1-3 and V is TRBV15, with 7 bases that match TRBD1. CDR1 and CDR2 (germline): LNHNV, YYDKDF (reference sequence). This CDR3 is 13 amino acids long. The trim removed 6 bases at V and 6 bases at J, leaving 5 bases unmatched. The CDR3 DNA is TGTGCCACCAGGAGACAGGGTGAAAACACCATATATTTT. Translated, it gives CATRRQGENTIYF.

The V gene is TRBV28, the J gene TRBJ1-4; D gene unclear. This CDR3 has 13 amino acids. V dropped 2 bases and J dropped 5 bases, with 6 bases sitting between them. Germline CDR1 MDHEN, CDR2 SYDVKM. The CDR3 reads CASSLRVNEKLFF. DNA of the CDR3: TGTGCCAGCAGTTTAAGGGTGAATGAAAAACTGTTTTTT.

The chain carries TRBV10-3 and TRBJ2-1, with a tentative D call TRBD1 (5 bases). From germline, CDR1 is ENHRY and CDR2 SYGVKD. Between the trimmed V and J ends, which lost 0 bases and 6 bases, there was a span of 9 bases. This CDR3 region has 14 residues. CDR3 in amino acids: CAISESPGFNEQFF. The CDR3 DNA sequence: TGTGCCATCAGTGAGTCGCCAGGGTTCAATGAGCAGTTCTTC.

This clone was counted once. The rearrangement links TRBV24-1 to TRBJ2-7; 9 positions agree with TRBD1. J gave up 2 bases and V 6 bases, and 4 bases lay outside the gene matches. Per the germline V gene, CDR1 is KGHDR and CDR2 is SFDVKD. The CDR3 sequence is 14 residues long. The CDR3 DNA reads TGTGCCACCAGTCCCGGGACAGGGACCTACGAGCAGTACTTC. Its translation: CATSPGTGTYEQYF.

V gene TRBV7-3 combines with J gene TRBJ2-1; 8 bases map to TRBD2. This CDR3 spans 14 amino acids. Losses at the gene ends were 5 bases for V and 2 bases for J; bases not matched to a gene: 2. The germline CDR1 and CDR2 sequences are SGHTA and FQGTGA. CDR3 bases: TGTGCCAGCAGCCCGGGACTAGCCTACAATGAGCAGTTCTTC. Its translation: CASSPGLAYNEQFF.

The genes are TRBV5-1 and TRBJ2-1; 8 nucleotides agree with TRBD1. J lost 6 bases, V lost 4 bases, and 9 bases had no gene match. The CDR3 has 15 residues. Germline V gene data show CDR1 as SGHRS and CDR2 as YFSETQ. The CDR3 region has the DNA TGCGCCAGCAGCCACGGACAGGGCTTTATCAATGAGCAGTTCTTC. Its protein product is CASSHGQGFINEQFF. Together with reference TRBV5-1 and TRBJ2-1, the CDR3 gives the full variable domain: KAGVTQTPRYLIKTRGQQVTLSCSPISGHRSVSWYQQTPGQGLQFLFEYFSETQRNKGNFPGRFSGRQFSNSRSEMNVSTLELGDSALYLCASSHGQGFINEQFFGPGTRLTVL.

This clone appeared a single time. The J gene is TRBJ2-3, the V gene TRBV7-2; 7 bases agree with TRBD2. J lost 0 bases, V lost 1 base, and 4 bases had no gene match. Germline CDR1 is SGHTA and CDR2 is FQGNSA. This CDR3 is built from 16 residues. The DNA for the CDR3 is TGTGCCAGCAGCTTAGATCGGACTAGGAGCACAGATACGCAGTATTTT. It translates to CASSLDRTRSTDTQYF.

This clone was observed once. The rearrangement links TRBV24-1 to TRBJ2-2, with 9 bases matching TRBD1. This CDR3 has 18 amino acids. With 5 bases clipped from V and 4 bases from J, the junction kept 13 bases outside the gene matches. Germline-derived CDR1 and CDR2 are KGHDR and SFDVKD. DNA for the CDR3: TGTGCCACCAGTGCCTCAACGGGACAGGGCTACTCCACCGGGGAGCTGTTTTTT. Translating it yields CATSASTGQGYSTGELFF.

This chain's CDR3 is CASSAGTSNEKLFF. DNA for the CDR3: TGTGCCAGCAGCGCCGGGACAAGTAATGAAAAACTGTTTTTT. The V gene is TRBV9, the J gene TRBJ1-4, with D possibly being TRBD1 (6 bases). V was pared by 3 bases and J by 4 bases, with 10 bases between. CDR3 length equals 14 residues. Germline-derived CDR1 and CDR2 are SGDLS and YYNGEE.

The chain carries TRBV27 and TRBJ1-6; D remains unclear. This CDR3 region has 13 residues. Germline values: CDR1 MNHEY, CDR2 SMNVEV (reference sequence). V lost 5 bases and J 0 bases, leaving 2 bases between the germline ends. The CDR3 sequence is CASSLSYNSPLHF. CDR3 sequence (DNA): TGTGCCAGCAGTCTCTCCTATAATTCACCCCTCCACTTT.

The table lists this clone with a few counts. V gene TRBV10-3 combines with J gene TRBJ1-2, with D perhaps matching TRBD1 (5 bases). The V end was cut by 2 bases, the J end by 4 bases, with 8 bases between. This CDR3 spans 13 amino acids. Looked up from germline, CDR1 is ENHRY and CDR2 is SYGVKD. The CDR3 DNA reads TGTGCCATCAGTGAGAAGGGGACCTATGGCTACACCTTC. It is translated as CAISEKGTYGYTF.

V gene TRBV2 combines with J gene TRBJ1-2; D unresolved. The CDR3 has 15 amino acids. Germline CDR1 reads SNHLY; CDR2 reads FYNNEI. Trimming cost V 3 bases and J 2 bases, with 13 bases left between them. The CDR3 sequence: CASSDIGARNYGYTF. DNA of the CDR3: TGTGCCAGCAGTGATATTGGCGCCCGGAACTATGGCTACACCTTC.

The chain joins TRBV12-3 or TRBV12-4 to TRBJ2-2, with D tentatively TRBD1 (5 bases). The CDR3 runs 13 residues. Trimming left V 1 base short and J 6 bases short, with 6 bases between. CDR3 sequence reads: CASSLEGAGELFF. CDR3 DNA: TGTGCCAGCAGTTTAGAAGGGGCCGGGGAGCTGTTTTTT.

The rearrangement joins TRBV5-1 to TRBJ2-7; D might be TRBD2 (5 bases). CDR3 length equals 14 residues. V was pared by 7 bases and J by 5 bases, with 19 bases between. Germline values: CDR1 SGHRS, CDR2 YFSETQ. CDR3 loop: CASQPQTAGDEQYF. For the CDR3, the DNA is TGCGCCAGCCAACCTCAGACGGCCGGGGACGAGCAGTACTTC.

The chain recombines TRBV6-5 with TRBJ2-3; a possible D gene is TRBD2 (6 bases). This CDR3 has 11 residues. V dropped 6 bases and J dropped 11 bases, with 12 bases sitting between them. CDR1 is MNHEY, CDR2 SVGAGI, per germline. The CDR3 here is CASRRLDRQYF. For the CDR3, the DNA is TGTGCCAGCAGGAGACTAGACAGGCAGTATTTT.

This chain joins TRBV28 and TRBJ2-1; 13 nucleotides align to TRBD2. J lost 1 base, V lost 8 bases, and 8 bases had no gene match. The CDR3 contains 17 residues. Germline lookup yields CDR1 MDHEN and CDR2 SYDVKM. The CDR3 DNA reads TGTGCCAGCGGAGGACTAGCGGGAGATACATCCTACAATGAGCAGTTCTTC. It translates to CASGGLAGDTSYNEQFF.

The J gene is TRBJ1-2, the V gene TRBV25-1; weak D call: TRBD1 (5 bases). The V end lost 4 bases, the J end lost 3 bases, and 15 bases lay between the germline ends. There are 15 residues in the CDR3. The germline V gene has CDR1 MGHDK and CDR2 SYGVNS. This CDR3 is CASSATTGSHYGYTF. In DNA form, the CDR3 reads TGTGCCAGCAGTGCAACAACAGGAAGTCACTATGGCTACACCTTC.

The chain links TRBV9 to TRBJ1-2, with 8 positions matching TRBD1. Germline V gene lookup returns CDR1 SGDLS and CDR2 YYNGEE. The CDR3 has 13 residues. Unmatched junction bases numbered 5, after V lost 5 bases and J lost 5 bases. The CDR3 reads CASSETGAYGYTF. The CDR3 DNA sequence: TGTGCCAGCAGTGAGACAGGGGCATATGGCTACACCTTC. The variable domain in full, with the rest retrieved from reference TRBV9 and TRBJ1-2, is DSGVTQTPKHLITATGQRVTLRCSPRSGDLSVYWYQQSLDQGLQFLIQYYNGEERAKGNILERFSAQQFPDLHSELNLSSLELGDSALYFCASSETGAYGYTFGSGTRLTVV.

This sequence joins TRBV5-1 and TRBJ1-2; 11 bases match TRBD1. The CDR3 is 15 residues long. Germline values: CDR1 SGHRS, CDR2 YFSETQ. The junction had 3 bases not matched to a gene; V was cut back by 3 bases and J by 2 bases. The CDR3 nucleotides read TGCGCCAGCAGCTCCGGACAGGGGGCGAACTATGGCTACACCTTC. This encodes CASSSGQGANYGYTF.

The table lists this clone with a count of one. The rearrangement links TRBV11-1 to TRBJ2-7; 8 positions match TRBD2. Germline lookup yields CDR1 SGHAT and CDR2 FQDESV (reference sequence). The CDR3 runs 14 residues. V dropped 5 bases and J dropped 3; count of bases not matched to a gene: 6. CDR3 amino acids: CASSPTSGNYEQYF. For the CDR3, the DNA is TGTGCCAGCAGCCCTACTAGCGGAAACTACGAGCAGTACTTC.

This chain links TRBV7-9 with TRBJ1-4; D is undetermined. Trimming took 5 bases from V and 3 from J, leaving 1 base between them. Germline CDR1 SEHNR, CDR2 FQNEAQ (reference sequence). This CDR3 is built from 11 residues. The CDR3 reads CASSPNEKLFF. For the CDR3, the DNA is TGTGCCAGCAGCCCTAATGAAAAACTGTTTTTT.